This T cell receptor beta chain was captured by sequencing in a study of CD8+ T cells in alopecia areata. Treatment specified: oral pan-JAK inhibitor, 5-10 mg twice daily. The CDR3 runs 13 residues. The V gene lost 5 bases and the J gene lost 3 bases, with 10 bases spanning the gap. CDR1 and CDR2 from the germline V gene are LNHDA and SQIVND (reference sequence). Extracted from the samples, RNA was reverse transcribed into cDNA to serve as the sequencing template. Sequencing was performed with immunoSEQ multiplex PCR; in TCRdb, only in-frame clones are kept and a portion is missing. The table has approximately 200,000 clones, roughly two fifths seen once; the top ten hold over 2.5%.

The source material was CD4+ T cells sorted from blood, sampled at approximately week 36, from a patient treated with tofacitinib. The origin of this receptor is a human donor with alopecia areata. J is TRBJ2-5 and V is TRBV19, with D tentatively TRBD1 (5 bases). The CDR3 DNA sequence: TGTGCCAGTAGTGAGGTCAGGGAAGAGACCCAGTACTTC. It specifies CASSEVREETQYF.